Each of the 32 T cell receptor beta chains below was sequenced from the same sample in a study of blood T cell repertoires in COVID-19. The data were produced by immunoSEQ multiplex PCR, yet TCRdb's version contains in-frame clones alone and is incomplete. The sample contains about 26,000 clones, roughly 89% of which appear only once. Sequenced material: peripheral blood. All receptors come from an older woman with active COVID-19.

This chain links TRBV7-3 with TRBJ2-1; D might be TRBD2 (6 bases). Germline V gene lookup returns CDR1 SGHTA and CDR2 FQGTGA. V dropped 5 bases and J dropped 8 bases, with 19 bases sitting between them. The length of the CDR3 is 15 residues. CDR3 nucleotide sequence: TGTGCCAGCAGCGCCCCGGGACTCGCTACACATGAGCAGTTCTTC. Its translation is CASSAPGLATHEQFF.

The chain couples TRBV28 to TRBJ2-1; unclear D gene. With 2 bases removed from V and 3 bases from J, the gap between germline ends came to 11 bases. Looked up from germline, CDR1 is MDHEN and CDR2 is SYDVKM. This CDR3 spans 15 amino acids. DNA of the CDR3: TGTGCCAGCAGTTTAGAAGAGCGAGACTACAATGAGCAGTTCTTC. Amino acid sequence: CASSLEERDYNEQFF.

V is TRBV9 and J is TRBJ2-1; 10 nucleotides align to TRBD2. Germline-derived CDR1 and CDR2 are SGDLS and YYNGEE. Trimming took 3 bases from V and 8 from J; bases not matched to a gene: 5. This CDR3 comprises 14 residues. The CDR3 bases are TGTGCCAGCAGCGCCGGGACTAGCGTACATGAGCAGTTCTTC. Translating gives CASSAGTSVHEQFF.

The rearrangement joins TRBV10-3 to TRBJ2-7; 10 nucleotides align to TRBD1. CDR3 size: 13 residues. CDR1 and CDR2 from the germline V gene are ENHRY and SYGVKD. Trimming took 6 bases from V and 5 from J; bases not matched to a gene: 4. CDR3 nucleotides: TGTGCCATCAGCCGGGACAGGGGCCACGAGCAGTACTTC. The encoded protein is CAISRDRGHEQYF.

The chain is built from TRBV21-1 and TRBJ2-2; the table calls TRBD2, which could not be checked here. TRBV21-1 constitutes a pseudogene. This CDR3 contains 20 residues. The CDR3 sequence: CASSKARPGLAGQDTGELFF. The CDR3 DNA sequence: TGTGCCAGCAGCAAAGCGAGACCGGGACTAGCGGGACAGGATACCGGGGAGCTGTTTTTT.

The CDR3 nucleotides are TGTGCCAGCAGCTTGAACAGGGTGGGCACTGAAGCTTTCTTT. Encoded protein: CASSLNRVGTEAFF. V is TRBV27 and J is TRBJ1-1, with D perhaps matching TRBD1 (6 bases). Germline V CDR1 and CDR2: MNHEY, SMNVEV (reference sequence). This CDR3 is built from 14 residues. V was cut by 6 bases and J by 4 bases, with 15 bases left in between.

The rearrangement links TRBV4-1 to TRBJ1-2; no clear D gene. The CDR3 has 15 amino acids. From germline, CDR1 is MGHRA and CDR2 YSYEKL. Trimming took off 1 base at V and 1 base at J, with 10 bases between the two ends. The CDR3 protein is CASSQVGEGNYGYTF. Here the CDR3 DNA reads TGCGCCAGCAGCCAAGTCGGCGAGGGTAACTATGGCTACACCTTC.

The chain carries TRBV3-1 (or the pseudogene TRBV3-2) and TRBJ2-1; 10 bases match TRBD2. This CDR3 region has 16 residues. The V gene's germline CDR1 is LGHDT and CDR2 YNNKEL (reference sequence). V lost 2 bases to trimming and J lost 1 base; unmatched junction nucleotides: 2. Written as DNA, the CDR3 is TGTGCCAGCAGCCAAAAAGCGGGAGGGTCCTACAATGAGCAGTTCTTC. Its protein product is CASSQKAGGSYNEQFF.

This sequence joins TRBV18 and TRBJ1-3; 7 bases are a match to TRBD1. This CDR3 contains 16 residues. CDR1 is KGHSH and CDR2 is LQKENI in the germline V gene. The ends lost 3 bases at V and 4 bases at J; junction bases unmatched: 9. The CDR3 region has the DNA TGTGCCAGCTCACCGACAGGGAACCCTCGAGGAAACACCATATATTTT. Translation gives CASSPTGNPRGNTIYF.

This chain links TRBV29-1 with TRBJ2-2; 7 bases fit TRBD2. The CDR3 contains 14 residues. The V segment lost 7 bases and the J segment 2 bases; nucleotides outside the gene matches: 7. Germline V CDR1 and CDR2: SQVTM, ANQGSEA. The CDR3 coding sequence is TGCAGCGGACGAGCGGGAATAAACACCGGGGAGCTGTTTTTT. As protein: CSGRAGINTGELFF.

The chain couples TRBV19 to TRBJ2-2; 7 bases match TRBD2. Germline V gives CDR1 LNHDA, CDR2 SQIVND (reference sequence). This CDR3 spans 16 amino acids. V gave up 2 bases and J gave up 5 bases; unmatched junction bases: 8. The CDR3 DNA follows: TGTGCCAGTAGTATAAACGGGAGGCTGGGGACCGGGGAGCTGTTTTTT. As protein: CASSINGRLGTGELFF.

CDR3 sequence: CASSLRQRYYNEQFF. DNA of the CDR3: TGTGCCAGCAGCCTTCGACAGAGATACTACAATGAGCAGTTCTTC. The genes are TRBV5-6 and TRBJ2-1, with D possibly being TRBD1 (5 bases). CDR3 size: 15 residues. Deletions cut 4 bases from V and 3 bases from J, with 14 bases between. The germline gives CDR1 SGHDT, CDR2 YYEEEE. Combining the CDR3 with reference TRBV5-6 and TRBJ2-1 gives the whole variable domain DAGVTQSPTHLIKTRGQQVTLRCSPKSGHDTVSWYQQALGQGPQFIFQYYEEEERQRGNFPDRFSGHQFPNYSSELNVNALLLGDSALYLCASSLRQRYYNEQFFGPGTRLTVL.

V gene TRBV19 combines with J gene TRBJ2-1; the match to TRBD2 covers 11 bases. The germline CDR1 and CDR2 sequences are LNHDA and SQIVND (reference sequence). V shed 2 bases and J 6 bases; nucleotides not matched to a gene: 9. The CDR3 extends over 17 amino acids. CDR3 sequence: CASSILGTSGNINEQFF. CDR3 nucleotide sequence: TGTGCCAGTAGTATATTAGGGACTAGCGGAAACATCAATGAGCAGTTCTTC.

The chain has TRBV9 and TRBJ2-3, with 7 bases fitting TRBD2. The CDR3 contains 16 residues. Germline CDR1 is SGDLS and CDR2 is YYNGEE. The ends lost 4 bases at V and 2 bases at J; junction bases unmatched: 10. CDR3 residues: CASSTPRLAVTDTQYF. The CDR3 DNA reads as TGTGCCAGCAGCACCCCTCGGCTAGCGGTCACAGATACGCAGTATTTT.

This rearrangement joins TRBV2 to TRBJ2-2; D perhaps matches TRBD2 (6 bases). Trimming pared 8 bases from V and 3 bases from J, leaving 13 bases between. This CDR3 is built from 14 residues. From germline, CDR1 is SNHLY and CDR2 FYNNEI. The CDR3 spells CASLFGGDTGELFF. Here the CDR3 DNA reads TGTGCCAGCCTCTTCGGGGGAGACACCGGGGAGCTGTTTTTT.

This clone appeared a single time. The rearrangement joins TRBV19 to TRBJ1-4; the D is unclear. Trimming stripped 2 bases from V and 5 bases from J, with 9 bases between. The CDR3 has 14 amino acids. Per germline, CDR1 LNHDA and CDR2 SQIVND (reference sequence). Written as DNA, the CDR3 is TGTGCCAGTAGTATATTAACAGCAAATGAAAAACTGTTTTTT. Protein: CASSILTANEKLFF.

The chain is built from TRBV29-1 and TRBJ1-1, with 8 nucleotides matching TRBD1. The junction had 8 bases not matched to a gene; V was cut back by 5 bases and J by 3 bases. Germline CDR1 reads SQVTM; CDR2 reads ANQGSEA. The CDR3 covers 14 residues. The CDR3 region has the DNA TGCAGCGTTCCACCATGGGGACAGGACACTGAAGCTTTCTTT. The encoded protein is CSVPPWGQDTEAFF.

The V and J genes are TRBV29-1 and TRBJ1-4, with TRBD1 matching 9 bases. The CDR3 is made up of 13 amino acids. CDR1 and CDR2 (germline): SQVTM, ANQGSEA. The junction had 6 bases not matched to a gene; V was cut back by 6 bases and J by 7 bases. The CDR3 region is CSVTGTGSEKLFF. The DNA of the CDR3 is TGCAGCGTAACCGGGACAGGGAGTGAAAAACTGTTTTTT.

This sequence joins TRBV28 and TRBJ2-1, with a possible D match to TRBD2 (6 bases). Trimming left V 10 bases short and J 5 bases short, with 15 bases between. The CDR3 extends over 13 amino acids. CDR1 MDHEN and CDR2 SYDVKM come from the germline V gene. In DNA, the CDR3 is TGTGCCACGTTCCCGACGGGAGACAATGAGCAGTTCTTC. Its translation: CATFPTGDNEQFF.

The chain combines TRBV15 with TRBJ2-5; D perhaps matches TRBD2 (5 bases). The germline V and J ends were trimmed by 8 bases and 5 bases, with 27 bases remaining between them. This CDR3 region has 17 residues. The germline CDR1 and CDR2 sequences are LNHNV and YYDKDF (reference sequence). Written as DNA, the CDR3 is TGTGCCACCTCGCGTACGGGGTTGGGCTGGCGGCTGGAGACCCAGTACTTC. It codes for CATSRTGLGWRLETQYF. Filled out from reference TRBV15 and TRBJ2-5, the complete variable domain reads DAMVIQNPRYQVTQFGKPVTLSCSQTLNHNVMYWYQQKSSQAPKLLFHYYDKDFNNEADTPDNFQSRRPNTSFCFLDIRSPGLGDTAMYLCATSRTGLGWRLETQYFGPGTRLLVL.

The chain recombines TRBV11-3 with TRBJ2-1, with D possibly matching TRBD2 (6 bases). The ends were cut back, 5 bases at V and 4 bases at J, with 24 bases in the middle. The CDR3 has 18 residues. The germline CDR1 and CDR2 sequences are SGHNT and YENEEA. CDR3 DNA: TGTGCCAGCAGCGCGGGATCAGGGAAACAATTAAGGTACAATGAGCAGTTCTTC. This codes for CASSAGSGKQLRYNEQFF. Looking up the rest from reference TRBV11-3 and TRBJ2-1 gives the full variable domain: EAGVVQSPRYKIIEKKQPVAFWCNPISGHNTLYWYLQNLGQGPELLIRYENEEAVDDSQLPKDRFSAERLKGVDSTLKIQPAELGDSAVYLCASSAGSGKQLRYNEQFFGPGTRLTVL.

J is TRBJ2-7 and V is TRBV10-2; the match to TRBD2 covers 12 bases. The length of the CDR3 is 14 residues. The germline gives CDR1 WSHSY, CDR2 SAAADI. V shed 6 bases and J 2 bases; nucleotides not matched to a gene: 2. CDR3 sequence: CASRGLAGPYEQYF. The CDR3 bases are TGCGCCAGCAGAGGACTAGCGGGGCCCTACGAGCAGTACTTC.

The chain employs TRBV7-2 and TRBJ2-1, with a possible D match to TRBD2 (5 bases). The CDR3 is 15 residues long. Trimming left V 5 bases short and J 10 bases short, with 21 bases between. The germline V gene has CDR1 SGHTA and CDR2 FQGNSA. DNA for the CDR3: TGTGCCAGCAGCCAAGCCAGCGGACCAAACGGGGAGCAGTTCTTC. It specifies CASSQASGPNGEQFF.

The V and J genes are TRBV20-1 and TRBJ1-1; no firm D call. There are 10 residues in the CDR3. CDR1 is DFQATT, CDR2 SNEGSKA, per germline (reference sequence). V was clipped by 7 bases and J by 7 bases, with 10 bases between them. This CDR3 reads CSGKHHEAFF. CDR3 nucleotide sequence: TGCAGTGGCAAACATCATGAAGCTTTCTTT.

This clone was seen a handful of times. The rearrangement links TRBV7-8 to TRBJ2-2; perhaps TRBD2 as D (6 bases). V was cut by 6 bases and J by 1 base, with 21 bases left in between. The germline V gene has CDR1 SGHVS and CDR2 FQNEAQ. The CDR3 loop spans 18 amino acids. The CDR3 DNA reads as TGTGCCAGCAGACTCCCGGTCCGGGGGTTCAGGAACACCGGGGAGCTGTTTTTT. As protein: CASRLPVRGFRNTGELFF.

The chain uses TRBV7-2 and TRBJ2-1, with 11 bases aligning to TRBD2. The germline CDR1 and CDR2 sequences are SGHTA and FQGNSA. V gave up 1 base and J gave up 8 bases; unmatched junction bases: 7. CDR3 length equals 16 residues. CDR3 protein: CASSLGLAGGVHEQFF. The CDR3 bases are TGTGCCAGCAGCTTAGGGCTAGCGGGAGGAGTGCATGAGCAGTTCTTC.

CDR3 in amino acids: CASSGPPGIHEQYF. As DNA, the CDR3 is TGTGCCAGCAGCGGGCCACCCGGGATACACGAGCAGTACTTC. The chain is built from TRBV28 and TRBJ2-7; D perhaps matches TRBD2 (5 bases). V lost 6 bases to trimming and J lost 5 bases, with 17 bases between them. Germline V lookup: CDR1 MDHEN, CDR2 SYDVKM. The CDR3 has 14 residues.

This clone was counted a single time. V is TRBV30 and J is TRBJ2-7; 10 bases are shared with TRBD2. Trimming took 2 bases from V and 2 from J; bases not matched to a gene: 9. In germline, CDR1 is GTSNPN, CDR2 SVGIG (reference sequence). There are 16 residues in the CDR3. This CDR3 is CAWSPAGTSATYEQYF. CDR3 bases: TGTGCCTGGAGTCCGGCCGGGACTAGCGCTACCTACGAGCAGTACTTC.

The rearrangement uses TRBV6-6 and TRBJ2-2, with 7 positions matching TRBD1. The CDR3 length is 16 residues. The ends lost 2 bases at V and 0 bases at J; junction bases unmatched: 3. Germline lookup yields CDR1 MNHNY and CDR2 SVGAGI (reference sequence). The CDR3 sequence: CASSYRGTANTGELFF. Written as DNA, the CDR3 is TGTGCCAGCAGTTACCGTGGGACAGCGAACACCGGGGAGCTGTTTTTT.

The chain carries TRBV5-1 and TRBJ2-5, with D hard to call. Germline lookup yields CDR1 SGHRS and CDR2 YFSETQ. CDR3 size: 13 residues. V lost 0 bases and J lost 5, with 8 bases in between. CDR3: CASSLVVDETQYF. DNA for the CDR3: TGCGCCAGCAGCTTGGTAGTTGATGAGACCCAGTACTTC.

The CDR3 sequence is CASSPPGDTQYF. The CDR3 DNA reads TGTGCCAGCTCACCCCCGGGAGATACGCAGTATTTT. This chain joins TRBV6-5 and TRBJ2-3; D is unclear. Germline loops: CDR1 MNHEY, CDR2 SVGAGI. This CDR3 is built from 12 residues. Trimming pared 8 bases from V and 5 bases from J, leaving 11 bases between.

This clone is a singleton in its sample. The J gene is TRBJ1-1, the V gene TRBV20-1, with TRBD1 matching over 8 bases. Germline CDR1 is DFQATT and CDR2 is SNEGSKA (reference sequence). CDR3 length: 14 amino acids. Trimming cost V 3 bases and J 3 bases; bases outside gene matches: 6. The CDR3 nucleotides read TGCAGTGCTAGTGGTCCAGGGGGCGACACTGAAGCTTTCTTT. It translates to CSASGPGGDTEAFF.